This entry lists 21 T cell receptor beta chains sequenced from one sample in a study of T cell repertoires in cytomegalovirus infection. These TCRs' antigens remain unknown. One entry per CDR3 protein, called by TCRdb with MiXCR from the reads. The data hold 100,000 to 150,000 distinct CDR3 sequences, with 25% to 35% observed a single time. Here the sequenced sample was CD8+ T cells from cultured PBMCs, taken from culture after CMV antigen stimulation. The receptors come from a human donor in good health (CMV status not recorded). Some clones in this sample may be carry-over from other donors' samples.

The rearrangement uses TRBV3-1 and TRBJ2-1; 10 bases are a match to TRBD1. This CDR3 is built from 13 residues. Germline V gene sequence: CDR1 LGHDT, CDR2 YNNKEL (reference sequence). The J segment lost 10 bases and the V segment lost 5 bases, leaving 5 bases of the junction unmatched. In DNA, the CDR3 is TGTGCCAGCAGCGTGACAGGGGGCCTAGAGCAGTTCTTC. Its protein is CASSVTGGLEQFF.

This clonotype came up many times. The gene calls are TRBV7-2 and TRBJ2-7; 9 bases line up with TRBD1. The V segment lost 5 bases and the J segment 2 bases; nucleotides outside the gene matches: 10. This CDR3 has 16 residues. Looked up from germline, CDR1 is SGHTA and CDR2 is FQGNSA. The CDR3 DNA follows: TGTGCCAGCAGCGGATGGGGGACAGGGTATCCCTACGAGCAGTACTTC. Translating gives CASSGWGTGYPYEQYF.

This chain connects TRBV23-1 to TRBJ1-4; D not certain. Being an ORF, TRBV23-1 has a function that is uncertain. This CDR3 region has 17 residues. The V end was cut by 3 bases, the J end by 4 bases, with 18 bases between. CDR3 sequence reads: CASSHYGLGRINEKLFF. The CDR3 DNA reads as TGCGCCAGCAGTCACTACGGCCTTGGCAGGATTAATGAAAAACTGTTTTTT.

This chain joins TRBV11-2 and TRBJ2-3, with D perhaps TRBD1 or TRBD2 (5 bases each). V lost 2 bases and J lost 0, with 15 bases in between. The CDR3 contains 17 residues. The germline CDR1 and CDR2 sequences are SGHAT and FQNNGV. The CDR3 loop reads CASSLFLDGASTDTQYF. Written as DNA, the CDR3 is TGTGCCAGCAGCTTATTTTTGGACGGGGCTAGCACAGATACGCAGTATTTT.

This clonotype was recorded a few times. This chain uses TRBV6-6 with TRBJ2-2; D is uncertain. Germline V gene lookup returns CDR1 MNHNY and CDR2 SVGAGI (reference sequence). Trimming stripped 5 bases from V and 0 bases from J, with 13 bases between. The CDR3 runs to 16 residues. As DNA, the CDR3 is TGTGCCAGCAGTAACGGAGCAGGCTCGAACACCGGGGAGCTGTTTTTT. This encodes CASSNGAGSNTGELFF.

This clonotype was seen ten or more times. V usage is TRBV7-3 and J usage is TRBJ2-3, with 14 bases that match TRBD2. The germline CDR1 and CDR2 sequences are SGHTA and FQGTGA. The CDR3 sequence is 16 residues long. The V gene end was trimmed by 5 bases and the J gene end by 4 bases; junction bases not matched to a gene: 5. CDR3 nucleotide sequence: TGTGCCAGCAGCCAGGGACTAGCGGGGGCACCAGATACGCAGTATTTT. Its translation is CASSQGLAGAPDTQYF.

The chain has TRBV20-1 and TRBJ2-7; D gene ambiguous. V dropped 5 bases and J dropped 0 bases, with 14 bases sitting between them. Looked up from germline, CDR1 is DFQATT and CDR2 is SNEGSKA (reference sequence). The CDR3 is 14 amino acids. CDR3 nucleotide sequence: TGCAGTGCTCTCCTTGACGATAACTCCTACGAGCAGTACTTC. Amino acids: CSALLDDNSYEQYF.

The table lists this clonotype with a few counts. This chain connects TRBV7-8 to TRBJ2-2, with a possible D match to TRBD1 (6 bases). V was clipped by 5 bases and J by 1 base, with 14 bases between them. This CDR3 has 16 residues. Germline V CDR1 and CDR2: SGHVS, FQNEAQ. The CDR3 DNA follows: TGTGCCAGCAGCCGGCCGAAGACAGGGAACACCGGGGAGCTGTTTTTT. It codes for CASSRPKTGNTGELFF.

This chain connects TRBV27 to TRBJ1-5; 7 bases agree with TRBD1. This CDR3 contains 18 residues. Trimming cost V 5 bases and J 3 bases; bases outside gene matches: 16. The germline V gene encodes CDR1 MNHEY and CDR2 SMNVEV (reference sequence). The CDR3 loop is CASSPSGTGASANQPQHF. The CDR3 DNA reads as TGTGCCAGCAGTCCATCGGGAACAGGGGCCAGTGCCAATCAGCCCCAGCATTTT.

This clonotype was seen more than once but under ten times. This chain connects TRBV24-1 to TRBJ2-2; D might be TRBD2 (6 bases). V was pared by 4 bases and J by 2 bases, with 10 bases between. This CDR3 region has 15 residues. Germline V gene data show CDR1 as KGHDR and CDR2 as SFDVKD. CDR3 residues: CATSESGANTGELFF. The CDR3 DNA sequence: TGTGCCACCAGTGAGTCGGGAGCTAACACCGGGGAGCTGTTTTTT.

In its sample, this clonotype was seen many times. V usage is TRBV7-6 and J usage is TRBJ2-3; possible D gene TRBD2, 7 bases. CDR1 is SGHVS and CDR2 is FNYEAQ in the germline V gene. This CDR3 is 15 amino acids long. V was pared by 5 bases and J by 5 bases, with 17 bases between. CDR3 region: CASSLAGAAQDTQYF. In DNA, the CDR3 is TGTGCCAGCAGCCTTGCGGGGGCGGCTCAAGATACGCAGTATTTT.

This rearrangement joins TRBV6-2 or TRBV6-3 to TRBJ2-2, with 7 bases matching TRBD2. The CDR3 is 17 amino acids. Germline CDR1 and CDR2: MNHEY and SVGEGT. With 5 bases clipped from V and 4 bases from J, the junction kept 13 bases outside the gene matches. CDR3 region: CASSNPKDRGVTGELFF. In DNA form, the CDR3 reads TGTGCCAGCAGTAATCCTAAGGACCGGGGGGTCACCGGGGAGCTGTTTTTT.

This clonotype was picked up a small number of times. Germline and junction disagree at one end, which may indicate a read error. The V gene is TRBV7-6, the J gene TRBJ2-3; a weak D match, TRBD2 (5 bases). This CDR3 is built from 14 residues. CDR1 and CDR2 from the germline V gene are SGHVS and FNYEAQ. Written as DNA, the CDR3 is TGTGCCAGCAGCCTAGCCACTAGCACAGATACGCAGTATTTT. Translation gives CASSLATSTDTQYF.

The genes are TRBV5-5 and TRBJ1-6; maybe TRBD1 (6 bases). The CDR3 is 13 residues long. V dropped 4 bases and J dropped 10 bases, with 12 bases sitting between them. Germline loops: CDR1 SGHKS, CDR2 YYEKEE (reference sequence). DNA of the CDR3: TGTGCCAGCAGCCAGGACAGTTCCTCACCCCTCCACTTT. Its translation: CASSQDSSSPLHF.

This clonotype was observed a handful of times. The chain is built from TRBV4-3 and TRBJ2-3; 10 positions agree with TRBD2. With 2 bases clipped from V and 2 bases from J, the junction kept 13 bases outside the gene matches. Germline-derived CDR1 and CDR2 are LGHNA and YSLEER. This CDR3 contains 19 residues. The CDR3 region has the DNA TGCGCCAGCAGCCAAACGGCAATAGCGGGGGGCCACTACACAGATACGCAGTATTTT. It is translated as CASSQTAIAGGHYTDTQYF.

This clonotype came up a few times. The chain employs TRBV7-6 and TRBJ2-3, with D perhaps matching TRBD2 (5 bases). This CDR3 has 14 amino acids. CDR1 and CDR2 (germline): SGHVS, FNYEAQ. Trimming removed 5 bases from V and 4 bases from J, with 13 bases in between. Here the CDR3 DNA reads TGTGCCAGCAGCCCCCCGGGGTTGGCAGATACGCAGTATTTT. Translated, it gives CASSPPGLADTQYF.

This clonotype was seen a few times. The chain links TRBV7-2 to TRBJ1-1; no clear D. V was pared by 0 bases and J by 0 bases, with 11 bases between. Germline V lookup: CDR1 SGHTA, CDR2 FQGNSA. The CDR3 has 16 amino acids. In nucleotides, the CDR3 is TGTGCCAGCAGCTTAGCGGGCAGTACCATGAACACTGAAGCTTTCTTT. Protein sequence: CASSLAGSTMNTEAFF.

The rearrangement links TRBV28 to TRBJ1-5; D ambiguous. CDR1 MDHEN and CDR2 SYDVKM come from the germline V gene. The CDR3 consists of 14 residues. V lost 2 bases, J lost 4 bases, and 9 bases lay in between. The CDR3 DNA is TGTGCCAGCAGTTTAGTAAGGGCAAATCAGCCCCAGCATTTT. Amino acid sequence: CASSLVRANQPQHF.

This chain links TRBV4-1 with TRBJ2-3, with 11 bases lining up with TRBD2. Germline V gene data show CDR1 as MGHRA and CDR2 as YSYEKL. CDR3 size: 17 residues. After removal of 4 bases from V and 1 base from J, the junction contained 7 bases not matched to a gene. The CDR3 sequence: CASSLYSSGGRTDTQYF. In nucleotides, the CDR3 is TGCGCCAGCAGCCTCTACTCTAGCGGGGGGCGCACAGATACGCAGTATTTT.

The genes are TRBV6-2 or TRBV6-3 and TRBJ1-1, with 7 bases fitting TRBD1. CDR3 length equals 14 residues. V lost 2 bases and J lost 7; bases outside the gene matches: 7. Germline V gene lookup returns CDR1 MNHEY and CDR2 SVGEGT. Here the CDR3 reads CASSYTGQASEAFF. The DNA for the CDR3 is TGTGCCAGCAGTTACACTGGACAGGCAAGTGAAGCTTTCTTT.

This chain joins TRBV28 and TRBJ2-3; TRBD1 matches 9 bases. Germline V gene data show CDR1 as MDHEN and CDR2 as SYDVKM. There are 15 residues in the CDR3. The ends lost 6 bases at V and 4 bases at J; junction bases unmatched: 8. Here the CDR3 DNA reads TGTGCCAGCAGGAACAGGGGGCGCGGGGCAGATACGCAGTATTTT. Translated: CASRNRGRGADTQYF.